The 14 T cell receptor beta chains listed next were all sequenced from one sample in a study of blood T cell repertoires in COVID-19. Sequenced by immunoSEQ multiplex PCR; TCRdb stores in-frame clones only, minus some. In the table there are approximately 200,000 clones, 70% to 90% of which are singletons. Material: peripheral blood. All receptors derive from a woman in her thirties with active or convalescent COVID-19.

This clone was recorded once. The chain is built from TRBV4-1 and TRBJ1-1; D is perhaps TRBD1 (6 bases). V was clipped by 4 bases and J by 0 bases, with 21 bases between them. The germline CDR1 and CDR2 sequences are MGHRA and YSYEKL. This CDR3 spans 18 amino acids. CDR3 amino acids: CASSPMGGAGVMNTEAFF. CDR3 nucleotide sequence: TGCGCCAGCAGCCCCATGGGGGGGGCAGGGGTAATGAACACTGAAGCTTTCTTT.

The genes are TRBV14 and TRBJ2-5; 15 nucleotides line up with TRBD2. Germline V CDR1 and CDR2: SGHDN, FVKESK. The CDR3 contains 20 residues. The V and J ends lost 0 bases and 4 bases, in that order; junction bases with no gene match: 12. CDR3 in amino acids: CASSQEGGPGLAGGRETQYF. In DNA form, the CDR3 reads TGTGCCAGCAGCCAAGAGGGAGGGCCGGGACTAGCGGGAGGTAGAGAGACCCAGTACTTC.

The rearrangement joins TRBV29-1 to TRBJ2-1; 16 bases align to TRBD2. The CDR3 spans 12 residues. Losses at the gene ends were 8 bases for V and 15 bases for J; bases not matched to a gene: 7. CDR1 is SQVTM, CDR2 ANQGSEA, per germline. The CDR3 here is CSTGTSGGAMFF. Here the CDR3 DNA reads TGCAGCACCGGGACTAGCGGGGGGGCTATGTTCTTC.

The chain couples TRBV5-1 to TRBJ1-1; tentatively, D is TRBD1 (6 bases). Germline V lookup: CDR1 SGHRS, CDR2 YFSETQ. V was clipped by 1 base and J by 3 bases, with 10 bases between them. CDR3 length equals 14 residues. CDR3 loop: CASSLLQGDTEAFF. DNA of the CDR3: TGCGCCAGCAGCTTGCTACAGGGTGACACTGAAGCTTTCTTT. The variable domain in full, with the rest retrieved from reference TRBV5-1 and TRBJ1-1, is KAGVTQTPRYLIKTRGQQVTLSCSPISGHRSVSWYQQTPGQGLQFLFEYFSETQRNKGNFPGRFSGRQFSNSRSEMNVSTLELGDSALYLCASSLLQGDTEAFFGQGTRLTVV.

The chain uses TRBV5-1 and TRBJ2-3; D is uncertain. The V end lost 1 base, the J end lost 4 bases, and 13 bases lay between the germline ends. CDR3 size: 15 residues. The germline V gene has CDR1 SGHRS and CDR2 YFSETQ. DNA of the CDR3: TGCGCCAGCAGCTTGCAGGCAGCCCCAGCAGATACGCAGTATTTT. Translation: CASSLQAAPADTQYF.

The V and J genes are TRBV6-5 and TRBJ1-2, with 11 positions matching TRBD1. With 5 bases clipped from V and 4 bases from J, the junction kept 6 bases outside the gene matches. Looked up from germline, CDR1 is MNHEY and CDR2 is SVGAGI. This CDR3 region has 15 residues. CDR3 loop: CASSTRTGGVYGYTF. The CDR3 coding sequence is TGTGCCAGCAGTACCCGGACAGGGGGCGTCTATGGCTACACCTTC.

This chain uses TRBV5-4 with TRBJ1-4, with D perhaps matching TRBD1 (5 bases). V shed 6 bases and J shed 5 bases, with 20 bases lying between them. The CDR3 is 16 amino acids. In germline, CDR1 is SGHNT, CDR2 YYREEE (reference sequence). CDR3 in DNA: TGTGCCAGCACCTCCCCCCTCCGGACACTAAATGAAAAACTGTTTTTT. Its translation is CASTSPLRTLNEKLFF.

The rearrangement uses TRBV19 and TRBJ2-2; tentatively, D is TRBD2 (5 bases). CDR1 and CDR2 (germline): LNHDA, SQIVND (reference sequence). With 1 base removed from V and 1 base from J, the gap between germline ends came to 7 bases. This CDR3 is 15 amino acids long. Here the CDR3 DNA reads TGTGCCAGTAGTATAGCGGGAAGGAACACCGGGGAGCTGTTTTTT. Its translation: CASSIAGRNTGELFF.

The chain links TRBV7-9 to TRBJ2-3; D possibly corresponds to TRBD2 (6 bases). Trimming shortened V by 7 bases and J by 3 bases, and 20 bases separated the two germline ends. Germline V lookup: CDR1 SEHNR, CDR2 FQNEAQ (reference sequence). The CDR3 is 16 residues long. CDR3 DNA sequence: TGTGCCAGCATCCCCCGCGGAGGGGAGAGGACAGATACGCAGTATTTT. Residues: CASIPRGGERTDTQYF.

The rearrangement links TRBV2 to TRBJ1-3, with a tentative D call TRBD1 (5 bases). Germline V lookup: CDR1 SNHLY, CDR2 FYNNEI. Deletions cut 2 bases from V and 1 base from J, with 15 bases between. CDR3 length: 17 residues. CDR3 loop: CASSEFIGHESGNTIYF. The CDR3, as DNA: TGTGCCAGCAGTGAATTTATAGGACATGAATCTGGAAACACCATATATTTT.

The CDR3 loop reads CATSDPGTGEQPQHF. CDR3 bases: TGTGCCACCAGTGACCCCGGGACGGGGGAACAGCCCCAGCATTTT. The chain has TRBV24-1 and TRBJ1-5; possible D gene TRBD1, 5 bases. The CDR3 runs to 15 residues. Trimming removed 4 bases from V and 7 bases from J, with 16 bases in between. CDR1 and CDR2 (germline): KGHDR, SFDVKD.

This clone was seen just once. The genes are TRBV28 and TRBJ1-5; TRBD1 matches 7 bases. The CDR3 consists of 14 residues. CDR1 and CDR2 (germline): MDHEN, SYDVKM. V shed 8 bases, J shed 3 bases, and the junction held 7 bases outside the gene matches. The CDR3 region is CASARGGNNQPQHF. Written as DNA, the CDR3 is TGTGCCAGCGCCCGAGGGGGCAACAATCAGCCCCAGCATTTT. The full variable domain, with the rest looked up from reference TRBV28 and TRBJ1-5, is DVKVTQSSRYLVKRTGEKVFLECVQDMDHENMFWYRQDPGLGLRLIYFSYDVKMKEKGDIPEGYSVSREKKERFSLILESASTNQTSMYLCASARGGNNQPQHFGDGTRLSIL.

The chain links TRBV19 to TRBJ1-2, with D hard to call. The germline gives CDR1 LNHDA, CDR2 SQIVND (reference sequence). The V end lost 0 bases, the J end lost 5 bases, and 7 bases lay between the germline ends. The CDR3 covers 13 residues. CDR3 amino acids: CASSIDPGYGYTF. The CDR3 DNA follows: TGTGCCAGTAGTATAGACCCCGGGTATGGCTACACCTTC. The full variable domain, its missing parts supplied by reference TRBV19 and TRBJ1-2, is DGGITQSPKYLFRKEGQNVTLSCEQNLNHDAMYWYRQDPGQGLRLIYYSQIVNDFQKGDIAEGYSVSREKKESFPLTVTSAQKNPTAFYLCASSIDPGYGYTFGSGTRLTVV.

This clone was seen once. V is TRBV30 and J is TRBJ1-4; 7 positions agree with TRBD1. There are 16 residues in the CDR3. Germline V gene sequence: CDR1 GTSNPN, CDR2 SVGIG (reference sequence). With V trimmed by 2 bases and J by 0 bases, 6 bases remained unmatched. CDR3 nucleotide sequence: TGTGCCTGGAGTCCAGGGGGAGTTGCAACTAATGAAAAACTGTTTTTT. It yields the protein CAWSPGGVATNEKLFF.